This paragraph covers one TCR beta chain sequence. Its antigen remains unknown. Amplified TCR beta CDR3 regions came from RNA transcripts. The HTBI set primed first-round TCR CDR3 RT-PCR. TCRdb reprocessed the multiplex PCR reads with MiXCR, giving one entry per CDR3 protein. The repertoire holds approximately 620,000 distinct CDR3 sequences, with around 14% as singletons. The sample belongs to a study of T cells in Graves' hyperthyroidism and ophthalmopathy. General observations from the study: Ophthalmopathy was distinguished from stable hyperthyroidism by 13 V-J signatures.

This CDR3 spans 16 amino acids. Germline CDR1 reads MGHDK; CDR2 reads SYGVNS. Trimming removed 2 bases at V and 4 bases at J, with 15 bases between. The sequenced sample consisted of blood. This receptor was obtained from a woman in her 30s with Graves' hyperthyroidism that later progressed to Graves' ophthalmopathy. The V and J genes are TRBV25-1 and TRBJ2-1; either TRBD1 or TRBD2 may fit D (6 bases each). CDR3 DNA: TGTGCCAGCAGTGAAGAAGGCAGGGGAGGTTACAATGAGCAGTTCTTC. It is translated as CASSEEGRGGYNEQFF.